One and the same sample provided the 16 T cell receptor beta chains below, sequenced in a study of T cell responses to AZD1222 COVID-19 vaccine. Generated by immunoSEQ multiplex PCR, the TCRdb table keeps only in-frame clones and is missing some. The profile shows 100,000 to 150,000 clones, 88% of them singletons. Sequenced here: peripheral blood, sampled on day 0 of AZD1222 vaccination. These receptors were collected from an adult in good health.

The V gene is TRBV6-5, the J gene TRBJ1-4, with D possibly matching TRBD1 (6 bases). The CDR3 runs 15 residues. V lost 6 bases and J 8 bases, leaving 19 bases between the germline ends. Germline values: CDR1 MNHEY, CDR2 SVGAGI. The CDR3 reads CASSRGPGDLEKLFF. In nucleotides, the CDR3 is TGTGCCAGCAGCCGAGGGCCAGGGGATTTAGAAAAACTGTTTTTT.

The genes are TRBV21-1 and TRBJ1-5; the table's TRBD1 call for D was not verified on the DNA. TRBV21-1 corresponds to a pseudogene. The CDR3 runs 15 residues. CDR3 in DNA: TGTGCCAGCAGCAAACCGACAGGGCTGGAACAGCCCCAGCATTTT. This translates into CASSKPTGLEQPQHF.

The table lists this clone with a few counts. The J gene is TRBJ2-7, the V gene TRBV28; maybe TRBD1 (6 bases). V shed 1 base and J shed 4 bases, with 14 bases lying between them. Germline assignment: CDR1 MDHEN and CDR2 SYDVKM. This CDR3 comprises 15 residues. CDR3 bases: TGTGCCAGCAGTTTATCAGGGGTTTCTCAGTACGAGCAGTACTTC. Translation gives CASSLSGVSQYEQYF. Combining the CDR3 with reference TRBV28 and TRBJ2-7 gives the whole variable domain DVKVTQSSRYLVKRTGEKVFLECVQDMDHENMFWYRQDPGLGLRLIYFSYDVKMKEKGDIPEGYSVSREKKERFSLILESASTNQTSMYLCASSLSGVSQYEQYFGPGTRLTVT.

This rearrangement joins TRBV12-3 or TRBV12-4 to TRBJ1-2; the D gene is possibly TRBD1 (5 bases). V dropped 5 bases and J dropped 4 bases, with 8 bases sitting between them. The CDR3 covers 12 residues. For the CDR3, the DNA is TGTGCCAGCAGTAGGGGTCCCTATGGCTACACCTTC. As protein: CASSRGPYGYTF.

This sequence joins TRBV7-7 and TRBJ2-2; D is ambiguous. V shed 5 bases and J shed 5 bases, with 15 bases lying between them. CDR3 size: 15 residues. The germline V gene has CDR1 SSHAT and CDR2 FNYEAQ (reference sequence). Here the CDR3 DNA reads TGTGCCAGCAGCCGGGTAAAGGACGGAACCGGGGAGCTGTTTTTT. It translates to CASSRVKDGTGELFF.

The chain recombines TRBV4-1 with TRBJ2-1; the match to TRBD1 covers 9 bases. This CDR3 is 17 amino acids long. With 1 base clipped from V and 4 bases from J, the junction kept 8 bases outside the gene matches. Germline CDR1 and CDR2: MGHRA and YSYEKL. The CDR3 DNA reads TGCGCCAGCAGCCAAGGGCCCGCGGGACAGGGTTACAATGAGCAGTTCTTC. Its protein product is CASSQGPAGQGYNEQFF.

The CDR3 region is CASTFAGPGQETQYF. CDR3 in DNA: TGTGCCAGCACTTTTGCGGGGCCTGGCCAAGAGACCCAGTACTTC. The chain has TRBV6-5 and TRBJ2-5, with TRBD2 as a possible D gene (6 bases). V was shortened by 7 bases and J by 1 base, with 16 bases between the two germline ends. Germline V CDR1 and CDR2: MNHEY, SVGAGI. This CDR3 has 15 residues.

J is TRBJ1-1 and V is TRBV6-5, with 8 bases identical to TRBD1. V shed 7 bases and J 5 bases; nucleotides not matched to a gene: 12. The CDR3 length is 15 residues. Looked up from germline, CDR1 is MNHEY and CDR2 is SVGAGI. The CDR3 nucleotides read TGTGCCAGCAACCCGACGCCAGGGGGCTCGACTGAAGCTTTCTTT. Its protein product is CASNPTPGGSTEAFF.

About this clone itself: Relative to the germline gene, one junction end is altered; a read error may explain this. The chain combines TRBV7-7 with TRBJ1-1; the match to TRBD1 covers 7 bases. Germline assignment: CDR1 SSHAT and CDR2 FNYEAQ (reference sequence). CDR3 length: 13 residues. CDR3 sequence: CASSPGGDTEAFF. CDR3 DNA sequence: TGTGCTAGCAGCCCAGGGGGGGACACTGAAGCTTTCTTT. The full variable domain, completed using reference TRBV7-7 and TRBJ1-1, is GAGVSQSPRYKVTKRGQDVTLRCDPISSHATLYWYQQALGQGPEFLTYFNYEAQPDKSGLPSDRFSAERPEGSISTLTIQRTEQRDSAMYRCASSPGGDTEAFFGQGTRLTVV.

The rearrangement links TRBV18 to TRBJ1-1, with a weak D call TRBD1 (5 bases). The germline CDR1 and CDR2 sequences are KGHSH and LQKENI. Trimming removed 4 bases at V and 3 bases at J, with 12 bases between. CDR3 length: 14 residues. CDR3 nucleotide sequence: TGTGCCAGCTCACGGGACCGTAGGGACACTGAAGCTTTCTTT. Translating gives CASSRDRRDTEAFF.

The CDR3 is CASSDLMSSYNEQFF. CDR3 DNA: TGTGCCAGCAGTGATCTTATGAGCTCCTACAATGAGCAGTTCTTC. V usage is TRBV6-2 or TRBV6-3 and J usage is TRBJ2-1; no clear D gene. The V gene's germline CDR1 is MNHEY and CDR2 SVGEGT. V lost 5 bases and J lost 0, with 11 bases in between. CDR3 length: 15 amino acids.

V is TRBV5-5 and J is TRBJ1-2, with TRBD1 identical over 7 bases. Germline V CDR1 and CDR2: SGHKS, YYEKEE (reference sequence). The J segment lost 8 bases and the V segment lost 4 bases, leaving 5 bases of the junction unmatched. The CDR3 is 12 residues long. The CDR3, as DNA: TGTGCCAGCAGCATCGGGACAGAGGGCTACACCTTC. It specifies CASSIGTEGYTF.

This chain connects TRBV10-1 to TRBJ1-6; no reliable D call. CDR3 length: 14 amino acids. V lost 4 bases and J lost 1, with 5 bases in between. CDR1 WNHNN and CDR2 SYGVQD come from the germline V gene (reference sequence). CDR3 in amino acids: CASSGGSYNSPLHF. The CDR3 bases are TGCGCCAGCAGTGGTGGATCCTATAATTCACCCCTCCACTTT.

J is TRBJ2-7 and V is TRBV18, with 9 nucleotides matching TRBD1. The CDR3 contains 15 residues. The V and J ends lost 3 bases and 4 bases, in that order; junction bases with no gene match: 7. Looked up from germline, CDR1 is KGHSH and CDR2 is LQKENI. The CDR3 DNA reads TGTGCCAGCTCACCTATAAGACAGGGGGTATACGAGCAGTACTTC. This sequence encodes CASSPIRQGVYEQYF.

The chain has TRBV6-5 and TRBJ1-2; 9 bases agree with TRBD1. The V gene end was trimmed by 2 bases and the J gene end by 6 bases; junction bases not matched to a gene: 4. This CDR3 comprises 14 residues. Germline V gene sequence: CDR1 MNHEY, CDR2 SVGAGI. The CDR3: CASSYQQGANGYTF. The CDR3 DNA sequence: TGTGCCAGCAGTTACCAACAGGGGGCGAATGGCTACACCTTC.

The chain recombines TRBV5-1 with TRBJ2-7; a weak D match, TRBD1 (6 bases). This CDR3 is built from 14 residues. Trimming removed 5 bases from V and 0 bases from J, with 12 bases in between. Germline values: CDR1 SGHRS, CDR2 YFSETQ. The CDR3 sequence: CASRAGTPSYEQYF. The CDR3 coding sequence is TGCGCCAGCAGGGCCGGGACACCCTCCTACGAGCAGTACTTC.